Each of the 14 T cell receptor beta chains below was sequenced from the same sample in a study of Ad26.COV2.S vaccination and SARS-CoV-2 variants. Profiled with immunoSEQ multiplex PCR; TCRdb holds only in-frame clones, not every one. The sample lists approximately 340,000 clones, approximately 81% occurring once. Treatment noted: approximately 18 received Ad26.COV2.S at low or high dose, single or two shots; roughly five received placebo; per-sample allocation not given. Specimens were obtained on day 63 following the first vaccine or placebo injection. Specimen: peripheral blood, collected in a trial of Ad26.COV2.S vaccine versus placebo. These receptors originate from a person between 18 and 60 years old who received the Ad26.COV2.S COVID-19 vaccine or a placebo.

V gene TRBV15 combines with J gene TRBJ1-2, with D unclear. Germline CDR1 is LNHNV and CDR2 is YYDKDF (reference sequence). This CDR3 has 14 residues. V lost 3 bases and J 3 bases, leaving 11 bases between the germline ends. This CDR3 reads CATSRPLADYGYTF. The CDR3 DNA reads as TGTGCCACCAGCAGGCCCCTGGCGGACTATGGCTACACCTTC.

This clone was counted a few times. CDR3 amino acids: CASSLPGHPYEQYF. In nucleotides, the CDR3 is TGTGCCAGCAGTTTACCGGGACACCCCTACGAGCAGTACTTC. The chain employs TRBV6-5 and TRBJ2-7; a possible D gene is TRBD1 (6 bases). Germline CDR1 reads MNHEY; CDR2 reads SVGAGI. The V end was cut by 4 bases, the J end by 2 bases, with 12 bases between. This CDR3 has 14 amino acids.

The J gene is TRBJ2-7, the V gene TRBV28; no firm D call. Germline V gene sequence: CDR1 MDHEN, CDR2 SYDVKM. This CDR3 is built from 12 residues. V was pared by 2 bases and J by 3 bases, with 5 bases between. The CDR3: CASSLGSYEQYF. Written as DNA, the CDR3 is TGTGCCAGCAGTTTAGGCAGCTACGAGCAGTACTTC.

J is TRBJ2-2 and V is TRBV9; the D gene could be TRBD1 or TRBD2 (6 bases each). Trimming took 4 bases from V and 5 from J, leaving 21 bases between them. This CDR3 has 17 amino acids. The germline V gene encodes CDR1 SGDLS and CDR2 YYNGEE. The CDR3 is CASSPAGGRGGTGELFF. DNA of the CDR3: TGTGCCAGCAGCCCAGCCGGGGGCCGTGGAGGGACCGGGGAGCTGTTTTTT.

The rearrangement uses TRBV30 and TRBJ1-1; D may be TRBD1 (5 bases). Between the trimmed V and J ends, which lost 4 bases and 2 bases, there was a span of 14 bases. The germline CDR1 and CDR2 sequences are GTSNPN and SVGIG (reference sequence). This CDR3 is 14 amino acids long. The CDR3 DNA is TGTGCCTGGAACCGGTGGGGGGTTAACACTGAAGCTTTCTTT. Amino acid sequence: CAWNRWGVNTEAFF.

CDR3 DNA: TGTGCCATCAGTAATGGACAGGGGCACTATGGCTACACCTTC. This codes for CAISNGQGHYGYTF. J is TRBJ1-2 and V is TRBV10-3, with 9 bases fitting TRBD1. Looked up from germline, CDR1 is ENHRY and CDR2 is SYGVKD. The CDR3 has 14 amino acids. V dropped 5 bases and J dropped 3; count of bases not matched to a gene: 4.

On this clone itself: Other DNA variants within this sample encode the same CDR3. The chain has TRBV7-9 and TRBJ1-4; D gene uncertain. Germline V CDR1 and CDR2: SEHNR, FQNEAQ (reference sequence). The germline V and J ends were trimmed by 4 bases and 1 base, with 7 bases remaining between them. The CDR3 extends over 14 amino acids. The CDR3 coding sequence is TGTGCCAGCAGCTCGGGAGTAACTAATGAAAAACTGTTTTTT. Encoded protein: CASSSGVTNEKLFF. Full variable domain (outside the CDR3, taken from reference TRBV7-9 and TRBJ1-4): DTGVSQNPRHKITKRGQNVTFRCDPISEHNRLYWYRQTLGQGPEFLTYFQNEAQLEKSRLLSDRFSAERPKGSFSTLEIQRTEQGDSAMYLCASSSGVTNEKLFFGSGTQLSVL.

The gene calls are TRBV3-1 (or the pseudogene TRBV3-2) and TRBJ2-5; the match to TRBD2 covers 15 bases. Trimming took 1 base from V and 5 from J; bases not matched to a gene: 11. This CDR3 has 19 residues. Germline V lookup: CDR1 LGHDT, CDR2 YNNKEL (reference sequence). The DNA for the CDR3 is TGTGCCAGCAGCCAAGGCCAGGGACTAGCGGGGGGAAGGGGCGAGACCCAGTACTTC. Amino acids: CASSQGQGLAGGRGETQYF.

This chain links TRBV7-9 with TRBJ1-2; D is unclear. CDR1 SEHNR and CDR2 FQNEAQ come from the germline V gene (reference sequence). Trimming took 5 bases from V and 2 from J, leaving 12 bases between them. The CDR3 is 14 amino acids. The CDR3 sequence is CASSRGDLNYGYTF. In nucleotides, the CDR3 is TGTGCCAGCAGCCGCGGAGACTTAAACTATGGCTACACCTTC.

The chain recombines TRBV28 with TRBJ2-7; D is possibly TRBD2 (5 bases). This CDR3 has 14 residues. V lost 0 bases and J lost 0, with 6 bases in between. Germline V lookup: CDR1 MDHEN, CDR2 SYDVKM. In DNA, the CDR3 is TGTGCCAGCAGTTTATGGGGGAGCTCCTACGAGCAGTACTTC. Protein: CASSLWGSSYEQYF.

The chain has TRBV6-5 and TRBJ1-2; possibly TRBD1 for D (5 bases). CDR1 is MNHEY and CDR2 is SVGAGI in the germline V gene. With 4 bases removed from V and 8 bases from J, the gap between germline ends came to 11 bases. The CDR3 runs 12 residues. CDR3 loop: CASSSGTRGYTF. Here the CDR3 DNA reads TGTGCCAGCAGTTCTGGGACCCGGGGCTACACCTTC.

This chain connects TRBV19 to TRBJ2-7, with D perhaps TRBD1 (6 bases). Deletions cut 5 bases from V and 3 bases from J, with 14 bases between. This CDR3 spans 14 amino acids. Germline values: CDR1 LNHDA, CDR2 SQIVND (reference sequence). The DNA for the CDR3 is TGTGCCAGTAGTGCAACCGGGACAAACTACGAGCAGTACTTC. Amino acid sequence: CASSATGTNYEQYF.

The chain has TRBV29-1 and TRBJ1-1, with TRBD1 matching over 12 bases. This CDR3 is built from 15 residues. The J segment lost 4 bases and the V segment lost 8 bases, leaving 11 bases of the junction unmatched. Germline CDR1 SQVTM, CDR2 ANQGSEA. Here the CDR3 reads CSTTGTGGVVTEAFF. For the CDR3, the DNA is TGCAGCACCACCGGGACAGGGGGCGTTGTCACTGAAGCTTTCTTT.

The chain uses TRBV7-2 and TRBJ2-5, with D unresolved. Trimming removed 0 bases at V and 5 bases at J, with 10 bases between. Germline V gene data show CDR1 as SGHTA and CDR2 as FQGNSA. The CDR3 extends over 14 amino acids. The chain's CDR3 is CASSLASPSETQYF. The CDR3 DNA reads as TGTGCCAGCAGCTTAGCTAGCCCTAGTGAGACCCAGTACTTC. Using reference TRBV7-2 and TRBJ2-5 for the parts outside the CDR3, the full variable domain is GAGVSQSPSNKVTEKGKDVELRCDPISGHTALYWYRQSLGQGLEFLIYFQGNSAPDKSGLPSDRFSAERTGGSVSTLTIQRTQQEDSAVYLCASSLASPSETQYFGPGTRLLVL.